These 16 T cell receptor beta chains were all obtained from the same sample, sequenced in a study of blood T cell repertoires in COVID-19. TCRdb keeps only in-frame clones here, not all; method: immunoSEQ multiplex PCR. The sample comprises hundreds of thousands of clones, around 88% of which are singletons, and about 6.7% rests with the top ten. Sequencing was performed on peripheral blood. The source of these receptors is a woman aged 25 to 39 with COVID-19, enrolled during active disease.

This clone was picked up a small number of times. The V and J genes are TRBV11-3 and TRBJ2-1; 8 nucleotides agree with TRBD1. CDR1 and CDR2 from the germline V gene are SGHNT and YENEEA. V trimming: 1 base; J trimming: 9 bases; junction bases outside the gene matches: 20. The CDR3 totals 19 residues. The CDR3 sequence is CASSLARTGWGAGPAEQFF. In DNA form, the CDR3 reads TGTGCCAGCAGCTTAGCAAGGACAGGGTGGGGCGCCGGTCCAGCTGAGCAGTTCTTC.

J is TRBJ1-5 and V is TRBV21-1; the table calls TRBD1, which could not be checked here. TRBV21-1 is given as a pseudogene. The CDR3 consists of 14 residues. CDR3 protein: CASSKEQSNGPQHF. CDR3 DNA: TGTGCCAGCAGCAAAGAACAGTCTAACGGGCCCCAGCATTTT.

This chain connects TRBV5-8 to TRBJ1-3; 7 positions agree with TRBD1. The V gene end was trimmed by 2 bases and the J gene end by 2 bases; junction bases not matched to a gene: 7. CDR1 and CDR2 from the germline V gene are SGHTS and YDEGEE. The CDR3 is made up of 16 amino acids. Here the CDR3 DNA reads TGTGCCAGCAGCTTTACAGGGGTGATCGCTGGAAACACCATATATTTT. As protein: CASSFTGVIAGNTIYF.

This chain connects TRBV19 to TRBJ1-5; D uncertain. The CDR3 spans 14 residues. The germline V gene has CDR1 LNHDA and CDR2 SQIVND (reference sequence). The germline V and J ends were trimmed by 3 bases and 7 bases, with 13 bases remaining between them. The CDR3 DNA sequence: TGTGCCAGTAGTATCGGGTCCAAGTTCCAGCCCCAGCATTTT. Its translation: CASSIGSKFQPQHF. Combining the CDR3 with reference TRBV19 and TRBJ1-5 gives the whole variable domain DGGITQSPKYLFRKEGQNVTLSCEQNLNHDAMYWYRQDPGQGLRLIYYSQIVNDFQKGDIAEGYSVSREKKESFPLTVTSAQKNPTAFYLCASSIGSKFQPQHFGDGTRLSIL.

This chain links TRBV3-1 (or the pseudogene TRBV3-2) with TRBJ2-7; D possibly corresponds to TRBD1 (5 bases). Germline CDR1 is LGHDT and CDR2 is YNNKEL (reference sequence). Trimming removed 3 bases at V and 3 bases at J, with 9 bases between. This CDR3 contains 13 residues. The DNA of the CDR3 is TGTGCCAGCAGCCAGGTCGACAGCTACGAGCAGTACTTC. Protein product: CASSQVDSYEQYF.

This chain connects TRBV7-6 to TRBJ2-1; 14 bases align to TRBD2. V shed 5 bases, J shed 7 bases, and the junction held 7 bases outside the gene matches. From germline, CDR1 is SGHVS and CDR2 FNYEAQ. The CDR3 sequence is 16 residues long. CDR3 nucleotides: TGTGCCAGCAGCACCCGACTAGCGGGAGGGAGGAATGAGCAGTTCTTC. Protein: CASSTRLAGGRNEQFF. Complete variable domain (other parts from reference TRBV7-6 and TRBJ2-1): GAGVSQSPRYKVTKRGQDVALRCDPISGHVSLYWYRQALGQGPEFLTYFNYEAQQDKSGLPNDRFSAERPEGSISTLTIQRTEQRDSAMYRCASSTRLAGGRNEQFFGPGTRLTVL.

This chain uses TRBV6-5 with TRBJ1-2; 9 bases align to TRBD1. The V and J ends lost 1 base and 4 bases, in that order; junction bases with no gene match: 7. The CDR3 has 16 amino acids. The germline CDR1 and CDR2 sequences are MNHEY and SVGAGI. Here the CDR3 reads CASSYFSGTGPYGYTF. The CDR3 region has the DNA TGTGCCAGCAGTTACTTCTCGGGGACAGGGCCCTATGGCTACACCTTC.

Written as DNA, the CDR3 is TGTGCCAGCAGTGAAAGTATGCGTGAAAAACTGTTTTTT. It is translated as CASSESMREKLFF. This chain links TRBV6-1 with TRBJ1-4; D remains unclear. The CDR3 contains 13 residues. With 2 bases removed from V and 7 bases from J, the gap between germline ends came to 8 bases. Germline V gives CDR1 MNHNS, CDR2 SASEGT.

CDR3 sequence: CASSYSGQGMNTEAFF. The DNA of the CDR3 is TGTGCCAGCAGTTACTCGGGACAGGGGATGAACACTGAAGCTTTCTTT. The rearrangement uses TRBV6-5 and TRBJ1-1; 10 nucleotides align to TRBD1. Germline V gene lookup returns CDR1 MNHEY and CDR2 SVGAGI. This CDR3 contains 16 residues. V was clipped by 0 bases and J by 0 bases; unmatched bases: 1.

The CDR3 protein is CASSLNRDTGELFF. In nucleotides, the CDR3 is TGTGCCAGCAGCTTAAACAGGGACACCGGGGAGCTGTTTTTT. This chain joins TRBV7-6 and TRBJ2-2; tentative D call: TRBD1 (6 bases). Trimming took 2 bases from V and 3 from J, leaving 7 bases between them. The germline V gene has CDR1 SGHVS and CDR2 FNYEAQ. The CDR3 covers 14 residues.

This chain joins TRBV18 and TRBJ2-7; D not certain. Germline CDR1 and CDR2: KGHSH and LQKENI. There are 15 residues in the CDR3. V lost 2 bases and J lost 4, with 15 bases in between. The CDR3: CASSPEASNVYEQYV. The CDR3 nucleotides are TGTGCCAGCTCACCAGAGGCCTCGAATGTGTACGAGCAGTACGTC.

The rearrangement joins TRBV27 to TRBJ2-1; D possibly corresponds to TRBD1 (6 bases). The CDR3 consists of 15 residues. Germline V CDR1 and CDR2: MNHEY, SMNVEV (reference sequence). Trimming took 6 bases from V and 0 from J, leaving 12 bases between them. The CDR3 DNA reads TGTGCCAGCAGACTAAACAGGGTCTCCTACAATGAGCAGTTCTTC. The encoded protein is CASRLNRVSYNEQFF.

This clone was counted a few times. This rearrangement joins TRBV5-1 to TRBJ2-3; D not resolved. The CDR3 totals 16 residues. Germline lookup yields CDR1 SGHRS and CDR2 YFSETQ. With 1 base removed from V and 0 bases from J, the gap between germline ends came to 12 bases. CDR3 sequence (DNA): TGCGCCAGCAGCTTGTGGTCAGGTCCTAGCACAGATACGCAGTATTTT. Residues: CASSLWSGPSTDTQYF.

CDR3 sequence: CASSQESSGGRETQYF. DNA of the CDR3: TGTGCCAGCAGCCAAGAATCCAGCGGGGGGAGAGAGACCCAGTACTTC. This chain joins TRBV4-2 and TRBJ2-5, with 9 bases fitting TRBD2. Trimming took 0 bases from V and 4 from J; bases not matched to a gene: 6. This CDR3 is 16 amino acids long. Germline-derived CDR1 and CDR2 are LGHNA and YNFKEQ.

The CDR3 reads CATSDFPGGASDTQYF. CDR3 nucleotide sequence: TGTGCCACCAGTGATTTTCCAGGGGGCGCATCGGATACGCAGTATTTT. The V call is TRBV24-1, the J call TRBJ2-3; 8 nucleotides line up with TRBD1. CDR1 and CDR2 from the germline V gene are KGHDR and SFDVKD. The CDR3 runs 16 residues. Trimming took 1 base from V and 6 from J; bases not matched to a gene: 8.

V and J are TRBV9 and TRBJ2-7; TRBD2 matches at 9 bases. Trimming took 4 bases from V and 2 from J; bases not matched to a gene: 13. Germline CDR1 reads SGDLS; CDR2 reads YYNGEE. The CDR3 length is 17 residues. DNA of the CDR3: TGTGCCAGCAGCCCAGGAGGTCGACTAGCGGCAGCCTACGAGCAGTACGTC. This gives the protein CASSPGGRLAAAYEQYV.